Listed here are 32 T cell receptor beta chains from one sample, sequenced in a study of post-analysis software for immune sequencing data. Whole-study findings and limits: A handful of TRBV segments occurring more often in patients than controls included TRBV5-6, TRBV5-1 and TRBV20-1.

Unique-molecular-identifier-tagged TCR beta cDNA libraries were used. TCRdb re-called the PCR reads through MiXCR, storing one row per CDR3 protein. Of roughly 600,000 distinct CDR3 sequences listed, 44% were seen once; the top ten hold 1.5% to 2%. These TCRs are of unknown antigen specificity. Sequencing was carried out using blood. Receptor source: a girl between 10 and 17 years old with multiple sclerosis.

The chain has TRBV20-1 and TRBJ1-5; 9 bases line up with TRBD1. V lost 2 bases and J lost 4; bases outside the gene matches: 3. The CDR3 runs 14 residues. Germline V gene data show CDR1 as DFQATT and CDR2 as SNEGSKA (reference sequence). CDR3 coding DNA: TGCAGTGCTAGACTGGACAGGGGAAATCAGCCCCAGCATTTT. Protein sequence: CSARLDRGNQPQHF.

V and J are TRBV27 and TRBJ2-1; 10 bases align to TRBD1. Germline values: CDR1 MNHEY, CDR2 SMNVEV (reference sequence). The ends lost 5 bases at V and 9 bases at J; junction bases unmatched: 19. CDR3 length: 18 amino acids. CDR3 in DNA: TGTGCCAGCAGTACTCGGACAGGGGGGACGCCTCAATGGGGTGAGCAGTTCTTC. It is translated as CASSTRTGGTPQWGEQFF.

This clonotype has more than one count but fewer than ten. V gene TRBV24-1 combines with J gene TRBJ2-1; D not resolved. This CDR3 contains 12 residues. Germline-derived CDR1 and CDR2 are KGHDR and SFDVKD. Trimming cost V 5 bases and J 10 bases, with 11 bases left between them. Written as DNA, the CDR3 is TGTGCCACCAGTGGTGGCGGTCGGGAGCAGTTCTTC. This translates into CATSGGGREQFF.

The chain joins TRBV7-9 to TRBJ2-1; possibly TRBD2 for D (6 bases). The germline V and J ends were trimmed by 5 bases and 0 bases, with 17 bases remaining between them. Per the germline V gene, CDR1 is SEHNR and CDR2 is FQNEAQ (reference sequence). The CDR3 totals 17 residues. The CDR3 loop is CASSLRETFSSYNEQFF. The CDR3 nucleotides are TGTGCCAGCAGCCTTCGGGAGACATTTAGCTCCTACAATGAGCAGTTCTTC.

The chain employs TRBV12-3 or TRBV12-4 and TRBJ2-1; D remains unclear. This CDR3 has 14 amino acids. The ends were cut back, 0 bases at V and 6 bases at J, with 9 bases in the middle. The CDR3 sequence: CASSLASIINEQFF. In DNA form, the CDR3 reads TGTGCCAGCAGTTTAGCGTCTATCATCAATGAGCAGTTCTTC.

The sample holds many counts of this clonotype. Here the CDR3 reads CASSPTLRDNYGYTF. CDR3 sequence (DNA): TGTGCCAGCAGCCCTACACTCCGGGATAACTATGGCTACACCTTC. This chain joins TRBV5-5 and TRBJ1-2, with D unclear. Trimming took 4 bases from V and 1 from J, leaving 14 bases between them. The CDR3 totals 15 residues. Germline lookup yields CDR1 SGHKS and CDR2 YYEKEE (reference sequence).

The chain recombines TRBV30 with TRBJ2-1; D not resolved. Deletions cut 0 bases from V and 3 bases from J, with 6 bases between. From germline, CDR1 is GTSNPN and CDR2 SVGIG (reference sequence). The CDR3 is 13 amino acids. CDR3 protein: CAWSVNYYNEQFF. Here the CDR3 DNA reads TGTGCCTGGAGTGTGAACTACTACAATGAGCAGTTCTTC.

This clonotype appeared a few times. The chain employs TRBV4-2 and TRBJ2-7; D could derive from TRBD1 or TRBD2 (5 bases each). V lost 9 bases, J lost 4 bases, and 16 bases lay in between. Germline CDR1 LGHNA, CDR2 YNFKEQ. The CDR3 contains 13 residues. The CDR3 nucleotides read TGTGCCAGTTCTGCCCAGGGACCATACGAGCAGTACTTC. Protein: CASSAQGPYEQYF.

The J gene is TRBJ2-7, the V gene TRBV7-2; TRBD2 might be the D (5 bases). The CDR3 extends over 15 amino acids. The germline V gene encodes CDR1 SGHTA and CDR2 FQGNSA. With 1 base removed from V and 0 bases from J, the gap between germline ends came to 10 bases. Here the CDR3 reads CASSLGIEGSYEQYF. CDR3 coding DNA: TGTGCCAGCAGCTTAGGGATAGAGGGCTCCTACGAGCAGTACTTC. The full variable domain, completed using reference TRBV7-2 and TRBJ2-7, is GAGVSQSPSNKVTEKGKDVELRCDPISGHTALYWYRQSLGQGLEFLIYFQGNSAPDKSGLPSDRFSAERTGGSVSTLTIQRTQQEDSAVYLCASSLGIEGSYEQYFGPGTRLTVT.

The chain combines TRBV4-1 with TRBJ2-4, with 7 bases that match TRBD2. Near its end, the DNA agrees better with TRBJ2-7, so the J call may be wrong. The CDR3 length is 15 residues. Germline V lookup: CDR1 MGHRA, CDR2 YSYEKL. The CDR3 nucleotides are TGCGCCAGCAGCCAAATAACTAGCGCCTTGGACGAGCAGTACTTC. Translating it yields CASSQITSALDEQYF.

The chain links TRBV28 to TRBJ1-2, with D perhaps TRBD1 (6 bases). This CDR3 has 18 amino acids. Germline CDR1 and CDR2: MDHEN and SYDVKM. V was pared by 1 base and J by 2 bases, with 20 bases between. CDR3 DNA: TGTGCCAGCAGTTTATCCGTCCCACGGTGGACAGAGAACTATGGCTACACCTTC. Its translation is CASSLSVPRWTENYGYTF.

CDR3 region: CASSVGDQRRETQYF. CDR3 nucleotides: TGTGCCAGCAGCGTAGGGGACCAGAGGCGGGAGACCCAGTACTTC. The chain has TRBV9 and TRBJ2-5; D is possibly TRBD1 or TRBD2 (5 bases each). V lost 0 bases, J lost 5 bases, and 14 bases lay in between. The germline V gene encodes CDR1 SGDLS and CDR2 YYNGEE. This CDR3 is built from 15 residues.

This clonotype has only a few counts. CDR3 bases: TGTGCCAGCAGTTACGGGGGTCCCAATCAGCCCCAGCATTTT. Protein sequence: CASSYGGPNQPQHF. The rearrangement joins TRBV6-5 to TRBJ1-5; TRBD1 might be the D (5 bases). Germline CDR1 MNHEY, CDR2 SVGAGI. The CDR3 is made up of 14 amino acids. Between the trimmed V and J ends, which lost 2 bases and 3 bases, there was a span of 8 bases.

The genes are TRBV6-4 and TRBJ1-2; a weak D match, TRBD1 (6 bases). Trimming shortened V by 5 bases and J by 4 bases, and 14 bases separated the two germline ends. The V gene's germline CDR1 is MRHNA and CDR2 SNTAGT. This CDR3 region has 14 residues. The CDR3 DNA reads as TGTGCCAGCAGTTTACCGGGACACCTCTATGGCTACACCTTC. Translating it yields CASSLPGHLYGYTF.

The V gene is TRBV5-1, the J gene TRBJ2-1; 9 bases map to TRBD2. Germline CDR1 reads SGHRS; CDR2 reads YFSETQ. The V segment lost 4 bases and the J segment 8 bases; nucleotides outside the gene matches: 7. There are 14 residues in the CDR3. As DNA, the CDR3 is TGCGCCAGCAGCGGGGGACTAGCTACCGATGAGCAGTTCTTC. Translating it yields CASSGGLATDEQFF.

The V and J genes are TRBV5-1 and TRBJ1-4, with D tentatively TRBD1 (6 bases). The CDR3 has 15 amino acids. Germline V gene data show CDR1 as SGHRS and CDR2 as YFSETQ. The V end was cut by 4 bases, the J end by 8 bases, with 18 bases between. CDR3 protein: CASSPGRGRWEKLFF. In DNA, the CDR3 is TGCGCCAGCAGCCCTGGCCGGGGGCGTTGGGAAAAACTGTTTTTT. The whole variable domain, remainder taken from reference TRBV5-1 and TRBJ1-4, is KAGVTQTPRYLIKTRGQQVTLSCSPISGHRSVSWYQQTPGQGLQFLFEYFSETQRNKGNFPGRFSGRQFSNSRSEMNVSTLELGDSALYLCASSPGRGRWEKLFFGSGTQLSVL.

V and J are TRBV28 and TRBJ1-2; D might be TRBD1 (5 bases). CDR1 MDHEN and CDR2 SYDVKM come from the germline V gene. CDR3 size: 15 residues. Deletions cut 3 bases from V and 5 bases from J, with 16 bases between. CDR3 region: CASSFNNPGIYGYTF. The DNA for the CDR3 is TGTGCCAGCAGTTTTAACAATCCAGGGATATATGGCTACACCTTC.

The V and J genes are TRBV11-2 and TRBJ2-3, with D unresolved. Germline-derived CDR1 and CDR2 are SGHAT and FQNNGV. V gave up 8 bases and J gave up 5 bases, with 11 bases separating them. The CDR3 is 12 residues long. The CDR3 DNA follows: TGTGCCAGCGGTATCGTGGGAGATACGCAGTATTTT. Translating it yields CASGIVGDTQYF.

The chain has TRBV5-1 and TRBJ2-1; tentatively, D is TRBD2 (6 bases). The germline V and J ends were trimmed by 0 bases and 4 bases, with 11 bases remaining between them. The CDR3 spans 15 residues. The V gene's germline CDR1 is SGHRS and CDR2 YFSETQ. The chain's CDR3 is CASSLVASVYNEQFF. The CDR3 DNA follows: TGCGCCAGCAGCTTGGTGGCTAGCGTTTACAATGAGCAGTTCTTC.

Comments on this clonotype: At one end, the junction sequence differs from germline, possibly due to a read error. The chain is built from TRBV5-5 and TRBJ2-1; 10 positions agree with TRBD2. The CDR3 spans 14 residues. Germline V lookup: CDR1 SGHKS, CDR2 YYEKEE (reference sequence). The CDR3 sequence: CANSTGLAMNEQFF. CDR3 in DNA: TGTGCCAACAGCACGGGACTAGCGATGAATGAGCAGTTCTTC.

This clonotype was observed a few times. The rearrangement joins TRBV12-3 or TRBV12-4 to TRBJ2-5; 7 bases align to TRBD1. The CDR3 contains 14 residues. With 5 bases clipped from V and 2 bases from J, the junction kept 5 bases outside the gene matches. The chain's CDR3 is CASSDREGQETQYF. The DNA of the CDR3 is TGTGCCAGCAGTGACAGGGAAGGACAAGAGACCCAGTACTTC.

This clonotype is medium-sized in the sample. This chain joins TRBV20-1 and TRBJ2-5; D gene uncertain. The V end was cut by 0 bases, the J end by 5 bases, with 13 bases between. The CDR3 sequence is 14 residues long. In germline, CDR1 is DFQATT, CDR2 SNEGSKA (reference sequence). The CDR3 here is CSARDSGFGETQYF. CDR3 DNA sequence: TGCAGTGCTAGAGATTCTGGCTTTGGGGAGACCCAGTACTTC.

This clonotype has more than one count but fewer than ten. The gene calls are TRBV20-1 and TRBJ2-7; 12 nucleotides line up with TRBD1. Near its end, the DNA agrees better with TRBJ2-5, so the J call may be wrong. This CDR3 has 14 amino acids. The germline V gene has CDR1 DFQATT and CDR2 SNEGSKA (reference sequence). The CDR3 nucleotides read TGCAGTGCCCGGAGGGGACAGGGGGCGGAGACCCAGTACTTC. Protein product: CSARRGQGAETQYF.

This clonotype was found a few times. The chain uses TRBV20-1 and TRBJ2-7; 7 bases line up with TRBD1. The V gene's germline CDR1 is DFQATT and CDR2 SNEGSKA (reference sequence). Trimming at V came to 5 bases and at J to 3 bases, leaving 10 bases not matched to a gene. There are 14 residues in the CDR3. CDR3 residues: CSAAGKGASYEQYF. CDR3 bases: TGCAGTGCTGCTGGGAAGGGGGCAAGCTACGAGCAGTACTTC.

This clonotype turned up a few times. The chain has TRBV7-9 and TRBJ2-7; D gene uncertain. V gave up 6 bases and J gave up 2 bases, with 14 bases separating them. Germline assignment: CDR1 SEHNR and CDR2 FQNEAQ (reference sequence). The CDR3 consists of 14 residues. CDR3 DNA: TGTGCCAGCAGTCAGGTCAGCATAACCTACGAGCAGTACTTC. Its translation: CASSQVSITYEQYF.

About this clonotype itself: The junction and the germline gene differ at one end; a read error may be behind it. The chain carries TRBV11-2 and TRBJ2-1; D call uncertain. CDR3 length: 12 amino acids. Germline CDR1 and CDR2: SGHAT and FQNNGV. CDR3 bases: TGTGCCTGCAGCCCCCGATACAATGAGCAGTTCTTC. Translating it yields CACSPRYNEQFF.

The chain couples TRBV25-1 to TRBJ1-2; no firm D call. Trimming left V 10 bases short and J 2 bases short, with 14 bases between. The CDR3 loop spans 13 amino acids. Germline loops: CDR1 MGHDK, CDR2 SYGVNS. The chain's CDR3 is CATSKGRNYGYTF. DNA of the CDR3: TGTGCCACCTCTAAGGGCAGGAACTATGGCTACACCTTC.

This rearrangement joins TRBV7-9 to TRBJ2-1; 15 bases map to TRBD2. CDR1 and CDR2 (germline): SEHNR, FQNEAQ (reference sequence). CDR3 length: 17 amino acids. V lost 6 bases to trimming and J lost 2 bases; unmatched junction nucleotides: 5. The CDR3 sequence: CASRRTSGGAAYNEQFF. The CDR3 DNA follows: TGTGCCAGCAGAAGGACTAGCGGGGGGGCAGCCTACAATGAGCAGTTCTTC.

This clonotype was counted only a few times. The chain recombines TRBV27 with TRBJ2-7; 9 positions agree with TRBD1. The germline V gene has CDR1 MNHEY and CDR2 SMNVEV (reference sequence). After removal of 6 bases from V and 5 bases from J, the junction contained 8 bases not matched to a gene. This CDR3 has 14 amino acids. The CDR3 bases are TGTGCCAGCAGCCTACGAGGGGACAGGGACGAGCAGTACTTC. The encoded protein is CASSLRGDRDEQYF.

The rearrangement joins TRBV4-1 to TRBJ2-7, with 10 nucleotides matching TRBD2. Germline trimming cut 4 bases from V and 3 bases from J; bases unmatched to any gene: 6. This CDR3 has 15 residues. CDR1 MGHRA and CDR2 YSYEKL come from the germline V gene. The CDR3 reads CASSRGTSEIYEQYF. The CDR3 DNA is TGCGCCAGCAGCCGTGGGACTAGCGAGATCTACGAGCAGTACTTC.

The chain links TRBV25-1 to TRBJ2-5, with D unclear. V dropped 3 bases and J dropped 5 bases, with 7 bases sitting between them. Germline assignment: CDR1 MGHDK and CDR2 SYGVNS. There are 12 residues in the CDR3. CDR3 sequence reads: CASSDDVETQYF. DNA for the CDR3: TGTGCCAGCAGTGACGACGTGGAGACCCAGTACTTC.

CDR3 DNA sequence: TGCAGTGCTAGTCCATTGGTCCCTAGAAATGAGCAGTTCTTC. Residues: CSASPLVPRNEQFF. The chain combines TRBV20-1 with TRBJ2-1; D not resolved. Germline lookup yields CDR1 DFQATT and CDR2 SNEGSKA (reference sequence). This CDR3 comprises 14 residues. The V and J ends lost 3 bases and 7 bases respectively, with 16 bases between them.